These 22 T cell receptor beta chains came from one sample sequenced in a study of response to subunit inactivated influenza vaccine. Using its own MiXCR run on the RT-PCR reads, TCRdb lists one record per CDR3 protein. The sample lists about 310,000 distinct CDR3 sequences, 20% to 25% occurring once. The specimen was PBMCs from blood, collected approximately 20 months after vaccination. Every receptor here comes from a man in his fifties or sixties who received an inactivated influenza vaccine.

This clonotype occurred a few times. This chain uses TRBV5-5 with TRBJ2-1; D unresolved. The CDR3 runs 17 residues. With 5 bases removed from V and 5 bases from J, the gap between germline ends came to 23 bases. From germline, CDR1 is SGHKS and CDR2 YYEKEE (reference sequence). The CDR3 here is CASRLGLKVDLDNEQFF. CDR3 nucleotide sequence: TGTGCCAGCAGACTCGGCCTAAAGGTGGACCTTGACAATGAGCAGTTCTTC.

This clonotype was counted a few times. The chain uses TRBV6-2 or TRBV6-3 and TRBJ2-5, with D perhaps assigned TRBD1 or TRBD2 (5 bases each). In germline, CDR1 is MNHEY, CDR2 SVGEGT. Between the trimmed V and J ends, which lost 6 bases and 5 bases, there was a span of 19 bases. The CDR3 covers 15 residues. The CDR3: CASRLRDPYIETQYF. Here the CDR3 DNA reads TGTGCCAGCAGACTCAGGGACCCCTACATTGAGACCCAGTACTTC.

The table lists this clonotype with a few counts. The chain has TRBV12-3 or TRBV12-4 and TRBJ2-3; D is unresolved. Trimming removed 1 base from V and 1 base from J, with 9 bases in between. CDR3 length: 15 residues. CDR3 region: CASSLVGDGTDTQYF. CDR3 in DNA: TGTGCCAGCAGTTTAGTTGGGGATGGCACAGATACGCAGTATTTT.

There are many counts of this clonotype. The chain employs TRBV5-5 and TRBJ2-3, with TRBD2 identical over 8 bases. This CDR3 contains 15 residues. The germline CDR1 and CDR2 sequences are SGHKS and YYEKEE (reference sequence). V dropped 2 bases and J dropped 0; count of bases not matched to a gene: 2. The CDR3 DNA sequence: TGTGCCAGCAGCTTAGTAGCGGGGAGCACAGATACGCAGTATTTT. Amino acids: CASSLVAGSTDTQYF.

This clonotype appeared many times. In DNA form, the CDR3 reads TGTGCCAGCAGGTCTACAGGGGTAAGCAATCAGCCCCAGCATTTT. Protein product: CASRSTGVSNQPQHF. The J gene is TRBJ1-5, the V gene TRBV12-3 or TRBV12-4, with 7 bases aligning to TRBD1. J gave up 1 base and V 6 bases, and 6 bases lay outside the gene matches. The CDR3 loop spans 15 amino acids.

This clonotype has just a few counts. The chain employs TRBV10-3 and TRBJ1-4; D not certain. This CDR3 has 16 amino acids. The V gene's germline CDR1 is ENHRY and CDR2 SYGVKD. V was clipped by 3 bases and J by 2 bases, with 13 bases between them. The CDR3 bases are TGTGCCATCAGTGAAGGGATTAGCGGCACTAATGAAAAACTGTTTTTT. It yields the protein CAISEGISGTNEKLFF.

This rearrangement joins TRBV12-3 or TRBV12-4 to TRBJ1-5, with no clear D. The germline V and J ends were trimmed by 5 bases and 1 base, with 12 bases remaining between them. The CDR3 is 15 amino acids. For the CDR3, the DNA is TGTGCCAGCAGTCCGGACGGGTTGAGCAATCAGCCCCAGCATTTT. Amino acid sequence: CASSPDGLSNQPQHF.

V is TRBV12-3 or TRBV12-4 and J is TRBJ1-5; no clear D gene. The germline V and J ends were trimmed by 1 base and 6 bases, with 13 bases remaining between them. There are 15 residues in the CDR3. CDR3 amino acids: CASSLDEGSSQPQHF. CDR3 DNA: TGTGCCAGCAGTTTAGATGAGGGCTCGAGTCAGCCCCAGCATTTT.

The rearrangement joins TRBV28 to TRBJ2-3; 11 nucleotides line up with TRBD2. Trimming removed 2 bases from V and 1 base from J; junction bases left unmatched: 8. The CDR3 is 18 amino acids. Per germline, CDR1 MDHEN and CDR2 SYDVKM. The CDR3 sequence: CASSLGASGRLGTDTQYF. For the CDR3, the DNA is TGTGCCAGCAGTTTAGGGGCTAGCGGGAGGTTGGGCACAGATACGCAGTATTTT.

The V and J genes are TRBV14 and TRBJ1-6, with TRBD1 as a possible D gene (5 bases). CDR3 length: 15 residues. Germline lookup yields CDR1 SGHDN and CDR2 FVKESK. V was cut by 3 bases and J by 0 bases, with 6 bases left in between. Here the CDR3 DNA reads TGTGCCAGCAGCCAGGGGGGCTCCTATAATTCACCCCTCCACTTT. Translated: CASSQGGSYNSPLHF.

This clonotype was seen more than once but under ten times. The genes are TRBV5-1 and TRBJ1-3; no definite D call. Looked up from germline, CDR1 is SGHRS and CDR2 is YFSETQ. The CDR3 sequence is 15 residues long. The V end lost 4 bases, the J end lost 0 bases, and 11 bases lay between the germline ends. The CDR3 sequence is CASSPSGLSGNTIYF. CDR3 DNA sequence: TGCGCCAGCAGCCCGTCCGGCCTCTCTGGAAACACCATATATTTT.

The chain combines TRBV5-1 with TRBJ2-7, with D possibly matching TRBD1 (6 bases). There are 15 residues in the CDR3. Trimming took 4 bases from V and 7 from J, leaving 21 bases between them. Germline V gene sequence: CDR1 SGHRS, CDR2 YFSETQ. CDR3: CASSPQTRERGEQYF. The DNA for the CDR3 is TGCGCCAGCAGCCCCCAGACCCGGGAAAGGGGGGAGCAGTACTTC.

This clonotype was seen ten or more times. The V call is TRBV20-1, the J call TRBJ1-6; TRBD1 might be the D (6 bases). V was clipped by 4 bases and J by 7 bases, with 17 bases between them. Germline CDR1 reads DFQATT; CDR2 reads SNEGSKA (reference sequence). This CDR3 spans 15 amino acids. CDR3 DNA sequence: TGCAGTGCTAACACGGGGGGCGCGTGGAATTCACCCCTCCACTTT. Its protein product is CSANTGGAWNSPLHF.

This clonotype was counted a few times. The chain carries TRBV29-1 and TRBJ2-1; TRBD2 is a possible D gene (5 bases). The germline gives CDR1 SQVTM, CDR2 ANQGSEA. The V end lost 7 bases, the J end lost 8 bases, and 21 bases lay between the germline ends. The CDR3 contains 14 residues. CDR3 sequence reads: CSATTLGYGDEQFF. The CDR3 nucleotides are TGCAGCGCCACGACACTAGGGTATGGGGATGAGCAGTTCTTC.

This chain joins TRBV6-2 or TRBV6-3 and TRBJ1-1, with D possibly being TRBD1 (6 bases). The CDR3 is 16 amino acids. The V and J ends lost 2 bases and 1 base respectively, with 14 bases between them. Germline V CDR1 and CDR2: MNHEY, SVGEGT. CDR3 bases: TGTGCCAGCAGTTACATCACAGGGACGGCGAACACTGAAGCTTTCTTT. This translates into CASSYITGTANTEAFF.

The chain is built from TRBV20-1 and TRBJ1-2; D is ambiguous. CDR3 size: 9 residues. Trimming pared 6 bases from V and 6 bases from J, leaving 5 bases between. Germline V gives CDR1 DFQATT, CDR2 SNEGSKA (reference sequence). The CDR3 spells CSATHGYTF. CDR3 sequence (DNA): TGCAGTGCCACACATGGCTACACCTTC.

This clonotype was found many times. The rearrangement uses TRBV29-1 and TRBJ2-5; the D is unclear. This CDR3 has 11 amino acids. V was trimmed by 0 bases and J by 6 bases, leaving 5 bases between them. Germline CDR1 is SQVTM and CDR2 is ANQGSEA. The CDR3 sequence: CSVEDSKTQYF. CDR3 sequence (DNA): TGCAGCGTTGAAGATTCTAAGACCCAGTACTTC.

J is TRBJ1-1 and V is TRBV28, with a possible D match to TRBD1 (6 bases). The CDR3 is made up of 13 amino acids. Germline V gene data show CDR1 as MDHEN and CDR2 as SYDVKM. Trimming pared 10 bases from V and 0 bases from J, leaving 12 bases between. Written as DNA, the CDR3 is TGTGCCACCGACGGGACATTGAACACTGAAGCTTTCTTT. Translated, it gives CATDGTLNTEAFF.

The sample holds a few counts of this clonotype. J is TRBJ2-3 and V is TRBV4-1, with D uncertain. This CDR3 comprises 13 residues. Looked up from germline, CDR1 is MGHRA and CDR2 is YSYEKL. Trimming stripped 0 bases from V and 4 bases from J, with 5 bases between. CDR3 sequence: CASSQDPSDTQYF. The DNA of the CDR3 is TGCGCCAGCAGCCAAGACCCCTCAGATACGCAGTATTTT.

Turning to this clonotype: This sequence may be a read error, since a much larger clone differs from it by one base. V gene TRBV2 combines with J gene TRBJ1-1; D is unclear. Germline V gene sequence: CDR1 SNHLY, CDR2 FYNNEI. The CDR3 covers 12 residues. Trimming shortened V by 6 bases and J by 2 bases, and 7 bases separated the two germline ends. DNA for the CDR3: TGTGCCAGCAGGCCGGATAACACTGAAGCTTTCTTT. It is translated as CASRPDNTEAFF.

V and J are TRBV6-2 or TRBV6-3 and TRBJ2-7, with D uncertain. Trimming shortened V by 3 bases and J by 1 base, and 10 bases separated the two germline ends. This CDR3 has 14 amino acids. Germline V lookup: CDR1 MNHEY, CDR2 SVGEGT. Written as DNA, the CDR3 is TGTGCCAGCAGTTATGGCAGTCTTTCCTACGAGCAGTACTTC. Amino acid sequence: CASSYGSLSYEQYF.

The table lists this clonotype with many counts. The CDR3 nucleotides read TGTGCCAGCAGCTTTAGCGGGTTTTCTAGCTCCTACGAGCAGTACTTC. It is translated as CASSFSGFSSSYEQYF. This rearrangement joins TRBV7-2 to TRBJ2-7; 7 bases agree with TRBD2. J lost 0 bases, V lost 3 bases, and 8 bases had no gene match. Germline V gene sequence: CDR1 SGHTA, CDR2 FQGNSA. There are 16 residues in the CDR3.